What follows is one T cell receptor beta chain and its context. No antigen is known for it. Sequencing used immunoSEQ multiplex PCR; TCRdb keeps in-frame clones, though not all of them. This repertoire shows some 31,000 clones, around 93% found once; its top ten account for about 20%. The data are from a study of chemoradiotherapy in HPV16-positive cancers. Findings of the study overall: The functional HPV-specific definition rests on just two HPV16-positive patients. Non-HPV-specific T cells did not expand in tumors during treatment, whereas candidate HPV-specific clones and E7-related motifs did. Better recurrence-free survival went with HPV-responsive T-cell expansion in HPV16-positive patients.

Germline assignment: CDR1 LGHNA and CDR2 YNFKEQ. The CDR3 is 17 residues long. Trimming left V 0 bases short and J 3 bases short, with 15 bases between. The clonotype comes from a human donor with HPV-associated anogenital cancer. The specimen comprised blood, sampled from a patient who underwent chemoradiotherapy. The J gene is TRBJ2-1, the V gene TRBV4-2, with unresolved D. The CDR3 spells CASSQEGPMISYNEQFF. CDR3 nucleotide sequence: TGTGCCAGCAGCCAAGAAGGACCAATGATTAGCTACAATGAGCAGTTCTTC.